This T cell receptor (beta chain) was found in a study of cytomegalovirus exposure and HLA in healthy donors. Study outcomes and limitations: An analysis was carried out later, and it reportedly showed fewer N-insertions in an Asian-associated ancestry cluster than the approximately 700-donor mean. The authors enumerated 150 to 200 TCR beta chains as linked to cytomegalovirus.

Use of 60 Vbeta and 13 Jbeta primers characterized the PCR. Clones were read by immunoSEQ multiplex PCR, and TCRdb kept only the in-frame ones, dropping some. This sample yields 200,000 to 250,000 clones, of which approximately 70% are seen a single time; 2.6% belongs to the top ten. As to this clone: Its antigen remains unknown.

J lost 4 bases, V lost 5 bases, and 10 bases had no gene match. This CDR3 region has 17 residues. In germline, CDR1 is LNHDA, CDR2 SQIVND (reference sequence). The sample comprised PBMCs. The TCR was taken from a man aged 35 to 55 in good health and CMV-seropositive. The chain has TRBV19 and TRBJ2-5; TRBD2 matches at 13 bases. As DNA, the CDR3 is TGTGCCAGTAGTCTAAGACTAGCGGGGGGAATTGGAGAGACCCAGTACTTC. It yields the protein CASSLRLAGGIGETQYF.